What follows describes a single T cell receptor (beta chain). What it binds is not known. A minimum of 5.5 micrograms of total RNA was extracted per sample. The source of the sample is a study of blood T cells in healthy people across ages. Study-wide findings and caveats: TCR beta diversity, measured per million T cells, fell in a roughly linear way with age. Diversity of TCR beta correlated strongly with naive T cell percentage.

V was pared by 6 bases and J by 2 bases, with 10 bases between. The CDR3 extends over 13 amino acids. In germline, CDR1 is MNHNS, CDR2 SASEGT. A J-beta primer mix and a sample-barcoded 5' primer were used in a second PCR of about 6 to 12 cycles. Every sample gave at least 2.5 million paired-end reads containing CDR3. MiXCR, run by TCRdb on the 5' RACE reads, gives a single entry per CDR3 protein. The data hold about 640,000 distinct CDR3 sequences, with roughly 50% observed a single time. The TCR was taken from a man aged 55 to 69 in good health. This rearrangement joins TRBV6-1 to TRBJ1-1; tentatively, D is TRBD1 (6 bases). The sample taken for sequencing was blood. The CDR3 is CASRRGTNTEAFF. CDR3 bases: TGTGCCAGCAGGCGCGGGACAAACACTGAAGCTTTCTTT.